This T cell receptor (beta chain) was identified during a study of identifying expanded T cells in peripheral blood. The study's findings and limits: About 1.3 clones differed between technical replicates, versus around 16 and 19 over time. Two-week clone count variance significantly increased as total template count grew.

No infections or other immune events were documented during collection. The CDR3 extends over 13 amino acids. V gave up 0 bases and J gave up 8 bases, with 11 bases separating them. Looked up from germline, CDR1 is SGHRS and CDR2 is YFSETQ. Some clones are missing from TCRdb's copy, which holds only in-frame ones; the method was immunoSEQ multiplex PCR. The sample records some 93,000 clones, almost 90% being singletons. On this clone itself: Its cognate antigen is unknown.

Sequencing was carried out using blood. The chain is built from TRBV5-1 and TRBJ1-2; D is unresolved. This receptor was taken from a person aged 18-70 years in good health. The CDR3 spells CASSLVSLGGYTF. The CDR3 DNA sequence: TGCGCCAGCAGCTTGGTGTCCTTAGGAGGCTACACCTTC.